The 20 T cell receptor beta chains reported below all come from one sample, sequenced in a study of Ad26.COV2.S vaccination and SARS-CoV-2 variants. Some clones are missing from TCRdb's copy, which holds only in-frame ones; the method was immunoSEQ multiplex PCR. Of approximately 400,000 clones detected, roughly four fifths appear once; the ten largest clones hold almost 7.5%. Treatment indicated: around 19 received Ad26.COV2.S at low or high dose, single or two shots; about five received placebo; per-sample allocation not given. Samples came from day 63 after the first vaccine or placebo injection. Sequences were derived from peripheral blood, sampled in a trial of Ad26.COV2.S vaccine versus placebo. The receptors here all came from a person aged 18-60 years who received the Ad26.COV2.S COVID-19 vaccine or a placebo.

The chain uses TRBV7-9 and TRBJ1-2; TRBD1 is a possible D gene (5 bases). The CDR3 spans 14 residues. V was pared by 4 bases and J by 4 bases, with 13 bases between. Germline CDR1 is SEHNR and CDR2 is FQNEAQ (reference sequence). As DNA, the CDR3 is TGTGCCAGCAGCTGGGGAGGAGGGGTCTATGGCTACACCTTC. It codes for CASSWGGGVYGYTF.

This sequence joins TRBV11-3 and TRBJ2-7; TRBD2 aligns across 9 bases. V trimming: 4 bases; J trimming: 2 bases; junction bases outside the gene matches: 15. CDR1 and CDR2 from the germline V gene are SGHNT and YENEEA. The length of the CDR3 is 18 residues. This CDR3 reads CASSSPSASGKWPYEQYF. In nucleotides, the CDR3 is TGTGCCAGCAGCTCACCGTCGGCTAGCGGGAAGTGGCCCTACGAGCAGTACTTC.

This chain links TRBV18 with TRBJ1-6; no definite D call. Germline CDR1 and CDR2: KGHSH and LQKENI. CDR3 length: 15 amino acids. Between the trimmed V and J ends, which lost 3 bases and 3 bases, there was a span of 9 bases. CDR3 in DNA: TGTGCCAGCTCACCCGGACGGAACTATAATTCACCCCTCCACTTT. It codes for CASSPGRNYNSPLHF. The full variable domain, in which reference TRBV18 and TRBJ1-6 provide the parts outside the CDR3, is NAGVMQNPRHLVRRRGQEARLRCSPMKGHSHVYWYRQLPEEGLKFMVYLQKENIIDESGMPKERFSAEFPKEGPSILRIQQVVRGDSAAYFCASSPGRNYNSPLHFGNGTRLTVT.

The V gene is TRBV3-1 (or the pseudogene TRBV3-2), the J gene TRBJ2-7; tentatively, D is TRBD1 or TRBD2 (5 bases each). The V gene's germline CDR1 is LGHDT and CDR2 YNNKEL (reference sequence). V gave up 8 bases and J gave up 0 bases, with 11 bases separating them. There are 13 residues in the CDR3. Here the CDR3 DNA reads TGTGCCAGCGGGGCAGGGAGCTCCTACGAGCAGTACTTC. Residues: CASGAGSSYEQYF.

The chain links TRBV27 to TRBJ2-7, with TRBD2 matching over 13 bases. Germline lookup yields CDR1 MNHEY and CDR2 SMNVEV (reference sequence). The CDR3 loop spans 13 amino acids. V gave up 5 bases and J gave up 6 bases; unmatched junction bases: 1. DNA of the CDR3: TGTGCCAGCAGTAGACTAGCGGGAGGCGAGCAGTACTTC. Translated, it gives CASSRLAGGEQYF.

The chain employs TRBV5-1 and TRBJ1-4, with a weak D call TRBD1 (6 bases). This CDR3 region has 14 residues. Germline V gene sequence: CDR1 SGHRS, CDR2 YFSETQ. Trimming cost V 4 bases and J 5 bases, with 12 bases left between them. This CDR3 reads CASSGGTPNEKLFF. In DNA, the CDR3 is TGCGCCAGCAGCGGGGGGACACCAAATGAAAAACTGTTTTTT.

This chain joins TRBV19 and TRBJ2-1, with D perhaps given as TRBD1 or TRBD2 (6 bases each). The CDR3 contains 17 residues. V gave up 5 bases and J gave up 4 bases, with 21 bases separating them. Germline V gene lookup returns CDR1 LNHDA and CDR2 SQIVND (reference sequence). The CDR3 here is CASSPPGARRAYNEQFF. The CDR3 bases are TGTGCCAGTAGTCCTCCGGGGGCCAGGCGAGCTTACAATGAGCAGTTCTTC.

The CDR3 coding sequence is TGTGCCAGCAGTCTCTTGGGCAGGGGGGCTGAAGCTTTCTTT. Its translation is CASSLLGRGAEAFF. This rearrangement joins TRBV6-5 to TRBJ1-1; 7 bases are shared with TRBD1. This CDR3 comprises 14 residues. Germline CDR1 MNHEY, CDR2 SVGAGI. J was trimmed by 6 bases and V by 5 bases; bases with no gene match: 9.

This sequence joins TRBV12-3 or TRBV12-4 and TRBJ2-7; D unresolved. Between the trimmed V and J ends, which lost 2 bases and 5 bases, there was a span of 10 bases. The CDR3 length is 13 residues. CDR3 bases: TGTGCCAGCAGTTTAATCAGAAACAACGAGCAGTACTTC. It codes for CASSLIRNNEQYF.

V usage is TRBV6-5 and J usage is TRBJ1-4; TRBD1 might be the D (6 bases). V was shortened by 6 bases and J by 8 bases, with 19 bases between the two germline ends. This CDR3 comprises 15 residues. CDR1 MNHEY and CDR2 SVGAGI come from the germline V gene. CDR3 protein: CASRPTEGVKEKLFF. In nucleotides, the CDR3 is TGTGCCAGCAGACCGACAGAGGGGGTAAAGGAAAAACTGTTTTTT.

The chain is built from TRBV5-1 and TRBJ1-1, with 7 bases matching TRBD1. Germline V gives CDR1 SGHRS, CDR2 YFSETQ. Trimming removed 4 bases from V and 1 base from J; junction bases left unmatched: 10. The CDR3 contains 16 residues. For the CDR3, the DNA is TGCGCCAGCAGCAGACGGTACAGGGGCCGGAACACTGAAGCTTTCTTT. Residues: CASSRRYRGRNTEAFF. Full variable domain (outside the CDR3, taken from reference TRBV5-1 and TRBJ1-1): KAGVTQTPRYLIKTRGQQVTLSCSPISGHRSVSWYQQTPGQGLQFLFEYFSETQRNKGNFPGRFSGRQFSNSRSEMNVSTLELGDSALYLCASSRRYRGRNTEAFFGQGTRLTVV.

This chain connects TRBV7-3 to TRBJ2-1; TRBD2 aligns across 8 bases. CDR3 length: 13 residues. The germline V gene encodes CDR1 SGHTA and CDR2 FQGTGA. Germline trimming cut 6 bases from V and 6 bases from J; bases unmatched to any gene: 4. The CDR3 nucleotides are TGTGCCAGCAGACCTCTAGCGGGCAATGAGCAGTTCTTC. This sequence encodes CASRPLAGNEQFF.

This chain links TRBV7-6 with TRBJ2-1, with 13 bases that match TRBD2. CDR3 size: 15 residues. The V gene's germline CDR1 is SGHVS and CDR2 FNYEAQ. Trimming cost V 5 bases and J 8 bases; bases outside gene matches: 6. The CDR3 DNA follows: TGTGCCAGCAGCCCGGGACTAGCGGGAACGGATGAGCAGTTCTTC. This translates into CASSPGLAGTDEQFF.

This chain joins TRBV5-5 and TRBJ2-1; D might be TRBD1 (5 bases). V gave up 4 bases and J gave up 3 bases, with 14 bases separating them. Germline V gene lookup returns CDR1 SGHKS and CDR2 YYEKEE (reference sequence). CDR3 length: 15 residues. For the CDR3, the DNA is TGTGCCAGCAGCCACTGGGGCGCGAACTACAATGAGCAGTTCTTC. Its translation: CASSHWGANYNEQFF.

This chain uses TRBV2 with TRBJ1-2; TRBD1 matches 9 bases. There are 16 residues in the CDR3. V shed 6 bases and J 0 bases; nucleotides not matched to a gene: 8. Per germline, CDR1 SNHLY and CDR2 FYNNEI. Here the CDR3 DNA reads TGTGCCAGCAGGCGGGGGGGACAGGGCACTAACTATGGCTACACCTTC. This translates into CASRRGGQGTNYGYTF. Full variable domain (missing parts from reference TRBV2 and TRBJ1-2): EPEVTQTPSHQVTQMGQEVILRCVPISNHLYFYWYRQILGQKVEFLVSFYNNEISEKSEIFDDQFSVERPDGSNFTLKIRSTKLEDSAMYFCASRRGGQGTNYGYTFGSGTRLTVV.

CDR3 protein: CASSYGGGQTQYF. The DNA for the CDR3 is TGTGCCAGCAGTTACGGGGGTGGGCAGACCCAGTACTTC. V is TRBV6-5 and J is TRBJ2-5, with D perhaps TRBD1 or TRBD2 (5 bases each). The CDR3 spans 13 residues. Germline lookup yields CDR1 MNHEY and CDR2 SVGAGI. The V and J ends lost 2 bases and 6 bases respectively, with 10 bases between them.

The chain links TRBV7-2 to TRBJ2-6; 7 bases line up with TRBD1. This CDR3 is 17 amino acids long. Germline V gives CDR1 SGHTA, CDR2 FQGNSA. V dropped 3 bases and J dropped 0; count of bases not matched to a gene: 5. CDR3 DNA sequence: TGTGCCAGCAGCTTTAGGACAGGCCGCTCTGGGGCCAACGTCCTGACTTTC. It codes for CASSFRTGRSGANVLTF. Looking up the rest from reference TRBV7-2 and TRBJ2-6 gives the full variable domain: GAGVSQSPSNKVTEKGKDVELRCDPISGHTALYWYRQSLGQGLEFLIYFQGNSAPDKSGLPSDRFSAERTGGSVSTLTIQRTQQEDSAVYLCASSFRTGRSGANVLTFGAGSRLTVL.

This clone was seen just once. The V gene is TRBV30, the J gene TRBJ2-1; D is undetermined. Germline CDR1 reads GTSNPN; CDR2 reads SVGIG (reference sequence). The V and J ends lost 3 bases and 0 bases respectively, with 9 bases between them. The CDR3 length is 14 residues. CDR3 in amino acids: CAWSGGSSYNEQFF. The CDR3 bases are TGTGCCTGGAGCGGCGGAAGCTCCTACAATGAGCAGTTCTTC. Full variable domain (outside the CDR3, taken from reference TRBV30 and TRBJ2-1): SQTIHQWPATLVQPVGSPLSLECTVEGTSNPNLYWYRQAAGRGLQLLFYSVGIGQISSEVPQNLSASRPQDRQFILSSKKLLLSDSGFYLCAWSGGSSYNEQFFGPGTRLTVL.

The J gene is TRBJ1-2, the V gene TRBV20-1, with D perhaps TRBD1 (5 bases). In germline, CDR1 is DFQATT, CDR2 SNEGSKA (reference sequence). The CDR3 extends over 11 amino acids. V lost 5 bases and J lost 4, with 8 bases in between. This chain's CDR3 is CSAGGIYGYTF. The CDR3 DNA reads as TGCAGTGCTGGGGGGATCTATGGCTACACCTTC.

This chain links TRBV7-9 with TRBJ2-7; D ambiguous. Germline V lookup: CDR1 SEHNR, CDR2 FQNEAQ (reference sequence). V was trimmed by 3 bases and J by 4 bases, leaving 13 bases between them. The CDR3 contains 14 residues. The CDR3 nucleotides are TGTGCCAGCAGCTTTCCCCAGGACCGTTACGAGCAGTACTTC. Its translation is CASSFPQDRYEQYF.